This TCR beta chain was recovered during a study of OX40 agonist ivuxolimab in advanced cancers. Study outcomes and limitations: At 0.1 to 3.0 mg/kg, clonal expansion of CD4+ and CD8+ blood T cells had occurred by week 6.

This clone was seen a few times. Antigen specificity is unknown. The assay was immunoSEQ multiplex PCR, and TCRdb's table has in-frame clones only and misses some. Among about 21,000 clones listed, around 87% were seen once. The J segment lost 7 bases and the V segment lost 4 bases, leaving 6 bases of the junction unmatched. CDR1 is ENHRY and CDR2 is SYGVKD in the germline V gene. This CDR3 is built from 15 residues. This TCR came from an adult with an advanced solid tumor such as melanoma, head and neck, liver or kidney cancer. The sample here was CD4+ or CD8+ T cells sorted from blood, taken in a trial of the OX40 agonist ivuxolimab. The V gene is TRBV10-3, the J gene TRBJ1-6; 8 bases match TRBD1. In DNA form, the CDR3 reads TGTGCCATCAGTGGGACAGGGCTGGGGAATTCACCCCTCCACTTT. This translates into CAISGTGLGNSPLHF.